This TCR beta chain stems from a study of cytotoxic CD8 clonotypes in ibrutinib-treated CLL. In the case of this clone: The antigen is unknown.

Points from the study as a whole: Shared public clonotypes were rare, and on treatment they either got smaller or stayed the same. Sampling times differed between sustained-remission and progressing patients. In comparison with age-matched healthy donors, baseline clonality was higher and tracked circulating CD8+ T-cell counts.

TCRdb's copy holds only in-frame clones and misses some; the assay was immunoSEQ multiplex PCR. The sample yields about 120,000 clones, roughly 85% seen once. The origin of this receptor is a human donor with chronic lymphocytic leukemia. Here the sequenced sample was PBMCs, taken after 24 months of ibrutinib treatment.

The CDR3 DNA sequence: TGTGCCAGCAGCCAAGTAAGGCGCCTCGGCTCCTACAATGAGCAGTTCTTC. Its protein is CASSQVRRLGSYNEQFF. J is TRBJ2-1 and V is TRBV14; unclear D gene. V lost 1 base and J lost 0, with 13 bases in between. Germline-derived CDR1 and CDR2 are SGHDN and FVKESK. The CDR3 runs 17 residues.